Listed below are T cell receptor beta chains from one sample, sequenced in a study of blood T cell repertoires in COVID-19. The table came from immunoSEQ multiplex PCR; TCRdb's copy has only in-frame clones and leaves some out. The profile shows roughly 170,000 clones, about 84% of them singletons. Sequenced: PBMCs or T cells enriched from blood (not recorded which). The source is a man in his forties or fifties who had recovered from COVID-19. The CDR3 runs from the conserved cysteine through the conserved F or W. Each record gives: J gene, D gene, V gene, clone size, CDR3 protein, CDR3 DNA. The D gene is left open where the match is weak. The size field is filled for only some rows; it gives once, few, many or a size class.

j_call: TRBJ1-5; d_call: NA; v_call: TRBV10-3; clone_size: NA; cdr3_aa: CAISDYTREPQHF; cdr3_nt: TGTGCCATCAGTGATTACACCCGGGAGCCCCAGCATTTT
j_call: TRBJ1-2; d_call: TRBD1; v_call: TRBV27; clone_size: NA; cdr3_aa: CASSLQGANGYTF; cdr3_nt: TGTGCCAGCAGTTTACAGGGGGCGAATGGCTACACCTTC
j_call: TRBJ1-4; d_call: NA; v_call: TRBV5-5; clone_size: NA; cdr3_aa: CASSSNTINEKLFF; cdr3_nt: TGTGCCAGCAGCTCAAACACAATTAATGAAAAACTGTTTTTT
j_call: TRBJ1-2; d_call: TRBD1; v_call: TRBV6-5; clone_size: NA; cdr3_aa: CASSPDRGYGYTF; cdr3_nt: TGTGCCAGCAGTCCGGACAGGGGCTATGGCTACACCTTC
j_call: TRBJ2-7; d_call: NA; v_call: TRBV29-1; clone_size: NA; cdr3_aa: CSVEDSRYEQYF; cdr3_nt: TGCAGCGTTGAAGACTCGCGTTACGAGCAGTACTTC
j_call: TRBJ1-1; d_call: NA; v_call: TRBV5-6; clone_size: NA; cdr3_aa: CASSPRGFDTEAFF; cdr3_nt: TGTGCCAGCAGCCCCAGGGGTTTCGACACTGAAGCTTTCTTT
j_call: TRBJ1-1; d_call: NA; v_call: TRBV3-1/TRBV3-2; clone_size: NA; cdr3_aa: CASSPFTGGTEAFF; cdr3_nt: TGTGCCAGCAGCCCCTTTACGGGGGGTACTGAAGCTTTCTTT
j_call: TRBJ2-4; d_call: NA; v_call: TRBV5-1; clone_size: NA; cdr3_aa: CASSFRGTEENIQYF; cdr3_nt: TGCGCCAGCAGCTTTCGGGGGACAGAAGAGAACATTCAGTACTTC
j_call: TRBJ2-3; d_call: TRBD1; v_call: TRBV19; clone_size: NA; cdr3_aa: CASRGDRLITDTQYF; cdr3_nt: TGTGCCAGTAGGGGGGACAGGCTCATCACAGATACGCAGTATTTT
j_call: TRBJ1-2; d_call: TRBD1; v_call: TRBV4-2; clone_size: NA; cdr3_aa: CASSQDLIRGAGYTF; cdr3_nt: TGTGCCAGCAGCCAAGATCTTATCAGGGGGGCAGGCTACACCTTC
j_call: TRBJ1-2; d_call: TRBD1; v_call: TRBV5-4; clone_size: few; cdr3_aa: CASSSDRGSYGYTF; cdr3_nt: TGTGCCAGCAGCTCGGACAGGGGGAGCTATGGCTACACCTTC
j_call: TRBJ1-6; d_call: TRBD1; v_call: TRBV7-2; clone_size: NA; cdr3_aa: CASRGTPGGISPLHF; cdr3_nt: TGTGCCAGCAGGGGAACTCCAGGGGGCATTTCACCCCTCCACTTT
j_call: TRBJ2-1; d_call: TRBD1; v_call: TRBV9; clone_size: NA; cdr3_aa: CASSVGQGAQYKQFF; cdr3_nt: TGTGCCAGCAGCGTAGGGCAGGGGGCGCAGTATAAGCAGTTCTTC
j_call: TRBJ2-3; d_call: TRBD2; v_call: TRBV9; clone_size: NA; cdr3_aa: CASSAPSGGATDTQYF; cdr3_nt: TGTGCCAGCAGCGCGCCGAGCGGGGGGGCCACAGATACGCAGTATTTT
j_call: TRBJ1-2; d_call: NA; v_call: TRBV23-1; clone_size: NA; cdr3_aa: CASSQRGGKGYTF; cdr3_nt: TGCGCCAGCAGTCAAAGGGGAGGGAAAGGCTACACCTTC
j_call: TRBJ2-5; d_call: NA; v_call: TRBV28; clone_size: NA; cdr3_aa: CASSPEETQYF; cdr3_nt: TGTGCCAGCAGTCCCGAAGAGACCCAGTACTTC
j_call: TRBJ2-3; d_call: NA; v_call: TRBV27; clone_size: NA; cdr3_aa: CASRQGTDTQYF; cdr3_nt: TGTGCCAGCAGGCAGGGCACAGATACGCAGTATTTT
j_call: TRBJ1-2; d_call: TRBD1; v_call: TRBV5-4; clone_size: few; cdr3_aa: CASSLLQGRDYGYTF; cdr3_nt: TGTGCCAGCAGCTTATTACAGGGGCGCGACTATGGCTACACCTTC
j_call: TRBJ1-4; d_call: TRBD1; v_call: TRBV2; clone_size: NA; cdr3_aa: CASSEGDRAGEKLFF; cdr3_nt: TGTGCCAGCAGTGAAGGGGACAGGGCGGGCGAAAAACTGTTTTTT
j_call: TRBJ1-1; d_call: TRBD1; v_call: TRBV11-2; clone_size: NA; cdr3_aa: CASRGQGNTEAFF; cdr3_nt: TGTGCCAGCAGGGGACAGGGGAACACTGAAGCTTTCTTT
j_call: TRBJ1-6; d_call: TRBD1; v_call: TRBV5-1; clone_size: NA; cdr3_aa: CASSEGTANSPLHF; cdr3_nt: TGCGCCAGCAGCGAGGGGACAGCTAATTCACCCCTCCACTTT
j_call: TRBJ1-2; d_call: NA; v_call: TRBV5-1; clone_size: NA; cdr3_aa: CASSLEMTQAYGYTF; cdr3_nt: TGCGCCAGCAGCTTGGAGATGACCCAGGCCTATGGCTACACCTTC
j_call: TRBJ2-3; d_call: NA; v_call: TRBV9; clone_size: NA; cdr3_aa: CASSDGLPYDTQYF; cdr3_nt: TGTGCCAGCAGTGACGGACTCCCGTACGATACGCAGTATTTT
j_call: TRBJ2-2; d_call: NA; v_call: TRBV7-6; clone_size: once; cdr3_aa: CASSLGAGQSTGELFF; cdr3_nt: TGTGCCAGCAGCTTAGGGGCAGGCCAGTCCACCGGGGAGCTGTTTTTT
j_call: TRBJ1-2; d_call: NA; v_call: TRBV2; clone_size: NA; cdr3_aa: CASRPQGYGYTF; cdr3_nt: TGTGCCAGCAGGCCACAGGGATATGGCTACACCTTC
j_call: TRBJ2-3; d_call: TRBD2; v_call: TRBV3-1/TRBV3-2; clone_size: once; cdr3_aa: CASSRALESGGLTDTQYF; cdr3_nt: TGTGCCAGCAGCCGAGCCCTAGAAAGCGGGGGGCTAACAGATACGCAGTATTTT
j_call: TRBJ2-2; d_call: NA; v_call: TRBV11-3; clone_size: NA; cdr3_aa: CASSLFAGVAGELFF; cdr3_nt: TGTGCCAGCAGCTTATTTGCAGGGGTGGCCGGGGAGCTGTTTTTT
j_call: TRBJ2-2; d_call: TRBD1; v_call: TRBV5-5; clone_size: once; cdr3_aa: CASRPGTGWGNTGELFF; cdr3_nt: TGTGCCAGCAGACCCGGGACAGGGTGGGGAAACACCGGGGAGCTGTTTTTT
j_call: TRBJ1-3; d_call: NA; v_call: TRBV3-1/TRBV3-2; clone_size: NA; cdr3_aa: CASSPIRAGYGNTIYF; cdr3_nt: TGTGCCAGCAGCCCGATTCGGGCAGGGTACGGAAACACCATATATTTT
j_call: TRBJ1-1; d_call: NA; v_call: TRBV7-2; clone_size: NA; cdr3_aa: CASSPRKGINTEAFF; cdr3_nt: TGTGCCAGCAGCCCACGAAAGGGGATCAACACTGAAGCTTTCTTT
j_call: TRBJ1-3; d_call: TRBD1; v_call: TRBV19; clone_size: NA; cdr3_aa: CASRTTGVSSGNTIYF; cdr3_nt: TGTGCCAGTAGGACCACAGGGGTCAGCTCTGGAAACACCATATATTTT
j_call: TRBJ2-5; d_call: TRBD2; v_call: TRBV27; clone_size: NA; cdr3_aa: CASSLSAAGGRETQYF; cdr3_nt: TGTGCCAGCAGTTTAAGTGCGGCGGGGGGGCGAGAGACCCAGTACTTC
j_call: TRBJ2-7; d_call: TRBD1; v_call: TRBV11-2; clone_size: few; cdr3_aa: CASNQDRAYEQYF; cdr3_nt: TGTGCCAGCAACCAAGACAGGGCGTACGAGCAGTACTTC
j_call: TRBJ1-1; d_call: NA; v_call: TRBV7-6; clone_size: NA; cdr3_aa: CASSLGWGAVTEAFF; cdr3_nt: TGTGCCAGCAGCTTAGGGTGGGGAGCAGTCACTGAAGCTTTCTTT
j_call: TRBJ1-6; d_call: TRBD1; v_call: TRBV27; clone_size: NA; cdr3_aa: CASSLYGDSDNSPLHF; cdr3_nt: TGTGCCAGCAGTTTATACGGGGACAGTGATAATTCACCCCTCCACTTT
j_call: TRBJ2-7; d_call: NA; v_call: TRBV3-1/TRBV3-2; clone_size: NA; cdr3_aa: CASSHSTEQYF; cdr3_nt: TGTGCCAGCAGCCATAGTACCGAGCAGTACTTC
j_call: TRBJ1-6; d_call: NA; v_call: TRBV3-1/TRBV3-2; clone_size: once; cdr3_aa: CASSQNFKTDNNSPLHF; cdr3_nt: TGTGCCAGCAGCCAAAACTTTAAGACAGATAATAATTCACCCCTCCACTTT
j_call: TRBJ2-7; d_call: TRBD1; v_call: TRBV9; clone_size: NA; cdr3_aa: CASSPQQGPSYEQYF; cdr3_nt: TGTGCCAGCAGCCCCCAACAGGGGCCGTCCTACGAGCAGTACTTC
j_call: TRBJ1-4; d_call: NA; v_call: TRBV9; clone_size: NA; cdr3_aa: CASSVGPTGYNEKLFF; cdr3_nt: TGTGCCAGCAGCGTGGGACCGACAGGCTATAATGAAAAACTGTTTTTT
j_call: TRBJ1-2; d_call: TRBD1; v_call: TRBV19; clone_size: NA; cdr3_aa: CASSSGGSYGYTF; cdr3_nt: TGTGCCAGTAGTTCAGGGGGCTCCTATGGCTACACCTTC
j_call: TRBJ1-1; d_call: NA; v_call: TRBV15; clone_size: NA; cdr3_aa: CATSAVLNTEAFF; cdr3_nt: TGTGCCACCAGCGCAGTATTGAACACTGAAGCTTTCTTT
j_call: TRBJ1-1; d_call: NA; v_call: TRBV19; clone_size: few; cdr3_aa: CASSTQQSLNTEAFF; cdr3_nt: TGTGCCAGTAGTACTCAACAGAGTTTGAACACTGAAGCTTTCTTT